Listed here are 10 T cell receptor beta chains from one sample, sequenced in a study of tumor-infiltrating lymphocytes in primary liver carcinoma. Starting from roughly 0.5 ug of total RNA, TCR beta cDNA was produced with a primer in the constant region. It was through three nested multiplex PCR rounds of slightly modified ARM-PCR that TCR beta libraries arose. Rounds one and two of PCR, each of around 11 cycles, were primed with TRBV1-TRBV30 forward primers and a C-beta reverse primer. TCRdb reprocessed the multiplex PCR reads with MiXCR, giving one entry per CDR3 protein. Of about 84,000 distinct CDR3 sequences detected, around 70% appear once; the ten largest clones hold approximately 20%. Co-extraction yielded RNA and DNA from approximately 22-30 mg of unsorted bulk tissue. Sequencing was performed on liver tumor tissue from sampling region 1. The subset: tumor region T1, superior pole. The source is a man in his forties with primary liver carcinoma and hepatitis B virus infection.

For this clonotype: Relative to the germline gene, one junction end is altered; a read error may explain this. The chain carries TRBV5-1 and TRBJ1-1, with D possibly TRBD1 on 6 matching bases. CDR3 length equals 17 residues. Germline values: CDR1 SGHRS, CDR2 YFSETQ. CDR3 DNA sequence: TGCGCCGGCAGCCAGAAGACGGGGGGCGGGGGTAACACTGAAGCTTTCTTT. Amino acids: CAGSQKTGGGGNTEAFF.

Points on this clonotype: A much larger clone lies one base from this, so it may be a read error. V usage is TRBV28 and J usage is TRBJ1-6; 7 nucleotides line up with TRBD1. The CDR3 length is 15 residues. The germline gives CDR1 MDHEN, CDR2 SYDVKM. CDR3 amino acids: CVSRKQGSLGRPLHF. The DNA of the CDR3 is TGTGTCAGCAGAAAACAGGGGTCGCTTGGACGGCCCCTCCACTTT.

This clonotype came up many times. The genes are TRBV7-8 and TRBJ2-7; weak D call: TRBD1 (6 bases). CDR3 length: 15 residues. Germline assignment: CDR1 SGHVS and CDR2 FQNEAQ. Between the trimmed V and J ends, which lost 2 bases and 0 bases, there was a span of 11 bases. This CDR3 is CASSLILGGSYEQYF. DNA for the CDR3: TGTGCCAGCAGCTTAATCTTAGGGGGCTCCTACGAGCAGTACTTC.

Points on this clonotype: A much larger clonotype is one base distant, so this may be a read error. This chain connects TRBV5-1 to TRBJ1-1, with TRBD1 matching over 8 bases. With V trimmed by 4 bases and J by 3 bases, 11 bases remained unmatched. This CDR3 contains 16 residues. Germline loops: CDR1 SGHRS, CDR2 YFSETQ. CDR3 nucleotides: TGCGCCAGCAGCCCCCGGACAGGGTCGACGGACACTGAAGCTTTCTTT. It encodes CASSPRTGSTDTEAFF.

The chain links TRBV11-2 to TRBJ2-5, with D tentatively TRBD2 (5 bases). Germline V lookup: CDR1 SGHAT, CDR2 FQNNGV. Trimming took off 0 bases at V and 5 bases at J, with 28 bases between the two ends. CDR3 length equals 20 residues. This CDR3 reads CASSLDAPNPLSGGRETQYF. CDR3 nucleotides: TGTGCCAGCAGCTTAGATGCCCCGAACCCACTATCAGGAGGTCGCGAGACCCAGTACTTC.

The chain is built from TRBV6-2 or TRBV6-3 and TRBJ2-5; 7 bases agree with TRBD2. V was clipped by 10 bases and J by 0 bases; unmatched bases: 11. The CDR3 has 15 residues. Germline CDR1 is MNHEY and CDR2 is SVGEGT. For the CDR3, the DNA is TGTGCCATCAGCTATTCCGGGACTAACCAAGAGACCCAGTACTTC. It translates to CAISYSGTNQETQYF.

Note on this clonotype: Its ends do not fully match the called genes, so a read error is possible. This sequence joins TRBV4-2 and TRBJ2-7; 10 nucleotides line up with TRBD2. This CDR3 region has 15 residues. CDR1 is LGHNA, CDR2 YNFKEQ, per germline. CDR3 nucleotides: TGTGCCTGCAGCCAATCAGCGGGAGGGACCTACGAGCAGTACTTC. It yields the protein CACSQSAGGTYEQYF.

J is TRBJ2-1 and V is TRBV11-2, with 14 bases fitting TRBD2. The germline CDR1 and CDR2 sequences are SGHAT and FQNNGV. The CDR3 loop spans 17 amino acids. V gave up 5 bases and J gave up 14 bases; unmatched junction bases: 17. CDR3 bases: TGTGCCAGCAGCACCCTCGGGACTAGCGGGAGTGACAATGGGGAGTTCTTC. It translates to CASSTLGTSGSDNGEFF. Supplemented by reference TRBV11-2 and TRBJ2-1, the full variable domain reads EAGVAQSPRYKIIEKRQSVAFWCNPISGHATLYWYQQILGQGPKLLIQFQNNGVVDDSQLPKDRFSAERLKGVDSTLKIQPAKLEDSAVYLCASSTLGTSGSDNGEFFGPGTRLTVL.

On this clonotype: An end of the junction does not agree with germline; a read error may underlie this. The gene calls are TRBV6-5 and TRBJ2-3, with D perhaps assigned TRBD1 or TRBD2 (5 bases each). The length of the CDR3 is 15 residues. The germline gives CDR1 MNHEY, CDR2 SVGAGI. CDR3 coding DNA: TGTGCCATCAGACCCGGGACGGGCAATTACGATACGCACTATTTT. This translates into CAIRPGTGNYDTHYF.

This clonotype has more than one count but fewer than ten. The junction shows a germline mismatch at one end, possibly a read error. The rearrangement uses TRBV4-1 and TRBJ2-7, with TRBD1 identical over 8 bases. This CDR3 has 18 amino acids. From germline, CDR1 is MGHRA and CDR2 YSYEKL. CDR3 in amino acids: CASSLGQGTPEIPYEQYF. In nucleotides, the CDR3 is TGCGCTAGCAGCCTTGGACAGGGTACCCCGGAAATTCCCTACGAGCAGTACTTC.